The clone carrying this T cell receptor (beta chain) was counted a few times. CDR3 length: 16 residues. The junction had 11 bases not matched to a gene; V was cut back by 1 base and J by 6 bases. Looked up from germline, CDR1 is MGHRA and CDR2 is YSYEKL. The record originates from a study of blood T cell repertoires in COVID-19. Study context: Donors in the United States, Italy and Spain gave samples during acute or convalescent COVID-19. Nucleic acid was either cDNA or gDNA, and it came from T cells, B-cell-depleted T cells, or PBMCs.

Original processing methods: How many nucleated cells were present was estimated from reference gene primer amplification. The method was immunoSEQ multiplex PCR; TCRdb's version includes in-frame clones alone and lacks a portion of them. V and J calls and clone size are given by that table; D and trimming were obtained from the DNA. The sample consists of 260,000 or so clones, 88% of them appearing once. This TCR was sampled from a human donor in a cohort sampled during active COVID-19. The chain employs TRBV4-1 and TRBJ2-7; 8 positions match TRBD2. The sequenced sample was peripheral blood. CDR3 sequence (DNA): TGCGCCAGCAGCCAAGTTCCGGGACTAGAGGGGCTCGAGCAGTACTTC. Translation gives CASSQVPGLEGLEQYF.